The 22 T cell receptor beta chains given below trace back to one sample, sequenced in a study of T-cell reconstitution after alpha-beta-depleted transplantation in children. Researchers prepared the TCRbeta library using unique molecular identifiers, the study reports. MiXCR, applied by TCRdb to the PCR reads, yields one record per CDR3 protein. The table includes 400,000 to 500,000 distinct CDR3 sequences, approximately 10% detected once. Sample: PBMCs from the stem cell graft donor, taken from the stem cell graft. All receptors come from a human donor who donated a stem cell graft to a child with acute myeloid leukemia.

In this sample, this clonotype turned up many times. The rearrangement joins TRBV11-2 to TRBJ1-2; no reliable D call. V shed 1 base and J shed 3 bases, with 6 bases lying between them. This CDR3 region has 13 residues. Germline V CDR1 and CDR2: SGHAT, FQNNGV. The CDR3 DNA sequence: TGTGCCAGCAGCTTAGGCCCTGACTATGGCTACACCTTC. This codes for CASSLGPDYGYTF.

The chain is built from TRBV29-1 and TRBJ2-6; either TRBD1 or TRBD2 may supply D (5 bases each). The CDR3 has 15 residues. The germline CDR1 and CDR2 sequences are SQVTM and ANQGSEA. The ends were cut back, 4 bases at V and 6 bases at J, with 16 bases in the middle. CDR3 in DNA: TGCAGCGTTGGCTTGAGGGGTGATGAGGCCAACGTCCTGACTTTC. It encodes CSVGLRGDEANVLTF.

This chain connects TRBV25-1 to TRBJ1-2; D gene ambiguous. Trimming pared 4 bases from V and 7 bases from J, leaving 13 bases between. CDR3 length: 13 residues. CDR1 and CDR2 from the germline V gene are MGHDK and SYGVNS. The CDR3 coding sequence is TGTGCCAGCAGTGTTGGTGGGTTTCCTGGCTACACCTTC. Its translation is CASSVGGFPGYTF.

The CDR3 region is CASSLAETPRNIQYF. Written as DNA, the CDR3 is TGTGCCAGCAGCTTAGCCGAGACGCCTCGGAACATTCAGTACTTC. The rearrangement links TRBV7-9 to TRBJ2-4; D is unclear. Germline V gene lookup returns CDR1 SEHNR and CDR2 FQNEAQ (reference sequence). The CDR3 runs 15 residues. The V and J ends lost 0 bases and 7 bases respectively, with 13 bases between them.

The rearrangement links TRBV29-1 to TRBJ2-7; D uncertain. Germline loops: CDR1 SQVTM, CDR2 ANQGSEA. The CDR3 extends over 12 amino acids. V lost 5 bases and J lost 3, with 11 bases in between. The CDR3 reads CSVRVSCYEQYF. The CDR3 nucleotides read TGCAGCGTTCGTGTAAGCTGCTACGAGCAGTACTTC.

V gene TRBV2 combines with J gene TRBJ1-1; 9 bases fit TRBD1. The CDR3 is made up of 14 amino acids. Trimming at V came to 5 bases and at J to 10 bases, leaving 11 bases not matched to a gene. Germline values: CDR1 SNHLY, CDR2 FYNNEI. CDR3 nucleotides: TGTGCCAGCAGTAGCCCAAGGGACAGGGCGAGAGCTTTCTTT. Amino acid sequence: CASSSPRDRARAFF.

This clonotype was seen a few times. The chain uses TRBV5-6 and TRBJ2-7; no definite D call. Germline V CDR1 and CDR2: SGHDT, YYEEEE. V lost 5 bases to trimming and J lost 4 bases, with 7 bases between them. The CDR3 extends over 11 amino acids. For the CDR3, the DNA is TGTGCCAGCAGGTCCGAGTACGAGCAGTACTTC. This gives the protein CASRSEYEQYF.

The genes are TRBV5-1 and TRBJ2-5; D tentatively fits TRBD1 or TRBD2 (5 bases each). CDR3 size: 14 residues. Germline V lookup: CDR1 SGHRS, CDR2 YFSETQ. The V end was cut by 4 bases, the J end by 5 bases, with 15 bases between. The CDR3 here is CASSLRDGGETQYF. The CDR3 DNA reads TGCGCCAGCAGCCTCCGGGACGGCGGTGAGACCCAGTACTTC.

This clonotype showed up just once. This chain links TRBV2 with TRBJ2-1; D is perhaps TRBD1 or TRBD2 (6 bases each). Germline V gene data show CDR1 as SNHLY and CDR2 as FYNNEI. V lost 6 bases and J lost 12, with 15 bases in between. The CDR3 covers 12 residues. CDR3 nucleotides: TGTGCCAGCAGCGACCTGGGGGGCGGGCAGTTCTTC. Its translation: CASSDLGGGQFF.

This clonotype was seen ten or more times. The gene calls are TRBV7-2 and TRBJ2-2; D is undetermined. The CDR3 consists of 17 residues. The V gene's germline CDR1 is SGHTA and CDR2 FQGNSA. The V end lost 4 bases, the J end lost 0 bases, and 15 bases lay between the germline ends. The CDR3 DNA reads as TGTGCCAGCAGCTCCCGTTCGGGCTACGCGAACACCGGGGAGCTGTTTTTT. Residues: CASSSRSGYANTGELFF.

This clonotype was seen a few times. This chain uses TRBV12-3 or TRBV12-4 with TRBJ2-2, with 7 bases identical to TRBD2. The CDR3 is made up of 16 amino acids. With 3 bases clipped from V and 2 bases from J, the junction kept 6 bases outside the gene matches. The CDR3 is CASSFVLAENTGELFF. The CDR3, as DNA: TGTGCCAGCAGTTTTGTGCTAGCGGAAAACACCGGGGAGCTGTTTTTT.

This clonotype was recorded a few times. J is TRBJ2-3 and V is TRBV5-1; D is unresolved. Trimming took off 0 bases at V and 0 bases at J, with 11 bases between the two ends. Germline V gene lookup returns CDR1 SGHRS and CDR2 YFSETQ. CDR3 length equals 16 residues. CDR3 residues: CASSLDGSPSTDTQYF. In DNA form, the CDR3 reads TGCGCCAGCAGCTTGGACGGCAGTCCTAGCACAGATACGCAGTATTTT.

The V call is TRBV20-1, the J call TRBJ2-3; 11 bases fit TRBD1. The V segment lost 4 bases and the J segment 3 bases; nucleotides outside the gene matches: 6. This CDR3 region has 15 residues. Germline V CDR1 and CDR2: DFQATT, SNEGSKA (reference sequence). In nucleotides, the CDR3 is TGCAGTGCTATCAGGACAGGGGGCGGAACAGATACGCAGTATTTT. Amino acids: CSAIRTGGGTDTQYF.

The V call is TRBV29-1, the J call TRBJ2-2; D ambiguous. V lost 4 bases and J lost 5, with 8 bases in between. Germline V gene sequence: CDR1 SQVTM, CDR2 ANQGSEA. CDR3 length equals 12 residues. In DNA form, the CDR3 reads TGCAGCGTTGCGGGTGGGACCGGGGAGCTGTTTTTT. Encoded protein: CSVAGGTGELFF.

J is TRBJ2-3 and V is TRBV2; D possibly uses TRBD1 or TRBD2 (5 bases each). Trimming removed 10 bases from V and 7 bases from J, with 15 bases in between. The V gene's germline CDR1 is SNHLY and CDR2 FYNNEI. The CDR3 consists of 12 residues. The CDR3 nucleotides are TGTGCCACACTCAGGGAGCGGCATACGCAGTATTTT. This encodes CATLRERHTQYF.

This chain connects TRBV5-1 to TRBJ2-3; 10 bases match TRBD2. This CDR3 region has 18 residues. CDR1 and CDR2 (germline): SGHRS, YFSETQ. The V gene end was trimmed by 0 bases and the J gene end by 3 bases; junction bases not matched to a gene: 10. Here the CDR3 reads CASSLGSGGHSRTDTQYF. The CDR3, as DNA: TGCGCCAGCAGCTTGGGTAGCGGGGGGCACTCAAGGACAGATACGCAGTATTTT. The full variable domain, its missing parts supplied by reference TRBV5-1 and TRBJ2-3, is KAGVTQTPRYLIKTRGQQVTLSCSPISGHRSVSWYQQTPGQGLQFLFEYFSETQRNKGNFPGRFSGRQFSNSRSEMNVSTLELGDSALYLCASSLGSGGHSRTDTQYFGPGTRLTVL.

This clonotype was seen at least ten times. The V and J genes are TRBV15 and TRBJ2-1; tentatively, D is TRBD2 (6 bases). This CDR3 has 14 amino acids. Germline assignment: CDR1 LNHNV and CDR2 YYDKDF (reference sequence). Trimming took 5 bases from V and 5 from J, leaving 13 bases between them. CDR3 amino acids: CATSGGTFDNEQFF. CDR3 DNA: TGTGCCACCAGCGGCGGGACTTTCGACAATGAGCAGTTCTTC.

The rearrangement uses TRBV19 and TRBJ1-2, with TRBD1 identical over 9 bases. The CDR3 consists of 17 residues. Germline CDR1 LNHDA, CDR2 SQIVND (reference sequence). Losses at the gene ends were 10 bases for V and 4 bases for J; bases not matched to a gene: 19. The chain's CDR3 is CATVGPGTGTYGYGYTF. CDR3 sequence (DNA): TGTGCCACAGTCGGGCCCGGGACAGGGACTTACGGCTATGGCTACACCTTC.

Many counts were recorded for this clonotype. The chain's CDR3 is CAISVWLAGARSYEQYF. The CDR3 DNA reads as TGTGCCATCAGTGTCTGGCTAGCGGGGGCTCGTTCCTACGAGCAGTACTTC. The rearrangement uses TRBV10-3 and TRBJ2-7; 10 positions agree with TRBD2. After removal of 4 bases from V and 1 base from J, the junction contained 10 bases not matched to a gene. CDR1 and CDR2 from the germline V gene are ENHRY and SYGVKD. The CDR3 contains 17 residues.

This clonotype occurred a few times. The chain links TRBV29-1 to TRBJ1-2, with a weak D call TRBD1 (6 bases). This CDR3 contains 17 residues. V lost 0 bases to trimming and J lost 2 bases, with 19 bases between them. In germline, CDR1 is SQVTM, CDR2 ANQGSEA. CDR3 sequence (DNA): TGCAGCGTTGAAGATCGTAATCAGAGGGGGGAGAACTATGGCTACACCTTC. Amino acids: CSVEDRNQRGENYGYTF.

This clonotype came up a few times. The gene calls are TRBV2 and TRBJ2-2; perhaps TRBD1 as D (5 bases). Trimming removed 7 bases from V and 2 bases from J, with 11 bases in between. Germline loops: CDR1 SNHLY, CDR2 FYNNEI. The CDR3 is 14 residues long. The DNA for the CDR3 is TGTGCCAGCACTGGGGCCGACAACACCGGGGAGCTGTTTTTT. Amino acids: CASTGADNTGELFF.

In this sample, this clonotype turned up many times. The chain combines TRBV5-5 with TRBJ2-3; 8 nucleotides match TRBD1. CDR3 length equals 16 residues. Germline CDR1 is SGHKS and CDR2 is YYEKEE (reference sequence). V gave up 1 base and J gave up 0 bases; unmatched junction bases: 4. CDR3 loop: CASSLTGQGSTDTQYF. DNA for the CDR3: TGTGCCAGCAGCTTGACCGGACAGGGTAGCACAGATACGCAGTATTTT.